Below, 28 T cell receptor beta chains from the same sample are listed, as sequenced in a study. TCRdb fed the RT-PCR reads into MiXCR, producing one record per CDR3 protein. The sample lists about 680,000 distinct CDR3 sequences; 14% were seen once. Sequencing used memory CD4+ T cells from blood. The receptors stem from a female donor in good health, serving as a healthy control.

The rearrangement uses TRBV10-3 and TRBJ2-3, with TRBD2 identical over 9 bases. Germline lookup yields CDR1 ENHRY and CDR2 SYGVKD. V dropped 4 bases and J dropped 4; count of bases not matched to a gene: 9. The CDR3 extends over 16 amino acids. CDR3 DNA sequence: TGTGCCATCAGTGCGACTAGCGGAGGAGGACCAGATACGCAGTATTTT. Translating gives CAISATSGGGPDTQYF.

This clonotype was counted only a few times. This rearrangement joins TRBV20-1 to TRBJ2-5; no clear D gene. V was clipped by 1 base and J by 4 bases, with 7 bases between them. Germline CDR1 DFQATT, CDR2 SNEGSKA (reference sequence). The CDR3 consists of 12 residues. Written as DNA, the CDR3 is TGCAGTGCTAGAGTATGGGGAGAGACCCAGTACTTC. Translating gives CSARVWGETQYF.

With regard to this clonotype: A much bigger clone sits one base away, suggesting this may be a read error. J is TRBJ1-2 and V is TRBV7-2; 7 nucleotides agree with TRBD1. Germline V lookup: CDR1 SGHTA, CDR2 FQGNSA. This CDR3 spans 16 amino acids. This CDR3 is CVSSPHTSGGWVGYTF. CDR3 bases: TGTGTCAGCAGCCCACACACCTCAGGGGGGTGGGTTGGCTACACCTTC.

This clonotype was observed many times. The V call is TRBV5-8, the J call TRBJ2-5; possibly TRBD1 for D (5 bases). Germline loops: CDR1 SGHTS, CDR2 YDEGEE. Trimming shortened V by 4 bases and J by 2 bases, and 9 bases separated the two germline ends. This CDR3 spans 13 amino acids. The CDR3 DNA follows: TGTGCCAGCAGCGCCGACAGACAAGAGACCCAGTACTTC. As protein: CASSADRQETQYF.

This clonotype was picked up a small number of times. The chain links TRBV18 to TRBJ1-2, with D possibly being TRBD1 (6 bases). V lost 3 bases and J 4 bases, leaving 12 bases between the germline ends. Per germline, CDR1 KGHSH and CDR2 LQKENI. This CDR3 has 14 amino acids. This chain's CDR3 is CASSPETGAYGYTF. DNA of the CDR3: TGTGCCAGCTCACCGGAGACAGGCGCCTATGGCTACACCTTC.

The sample holds a few counts of this clonotype. The chain recombines TRBV10-3 with TRBJ1-2, with TRBD1 as a possible D gene (6 bases). V was clipped by 3 bases and J by 5 bases, with 10 bases between them. CDR3 length equals 13 residues. CDR1 and CDR2 from the germline V gene are ENHRY and SYGVKD. The CDR3 protein is CAISEFGQYGYTF. In DNA, the CDR3 is TGTGCCATCAGTGAATTTGGACAGTATGGCTACACCTTC.

This chain uses TRBV18 with TRBJ1-2, with D unclear. The CDR3 loop spans 14 amino acids. Germline V gives CDR1 KGHSH, CDR2 LQKENI. Trimming left V 2 bases short and J 4 bases short, with 11 bases between. CDR3 amino acids: CASSPDKGTYGYTF. CDR3 in DNA: TGTGCCAGCTCACCAGACAAGGGAACCTATGGCTACACCTTC.

This clonotype was observed a few times. The chain is built from TRBV20-1 and TRBJ2-5; 7 nucleotides match TRBD2. The CDR3 covers 15 residues. Germline assignment: CDR1 DFQATT and CDR2 SNEGSKA (reference sequence). The ends lost 5 bases at V and 2 bases at J; junction bases unmatched: 11. DNA for the CDR3: TGCAGTGCTGGGGAGGGCCCGGGGGGTCAAGAGACCCAGTACTTC. Protein sequence: CSAGEGPGGQETQYF.

The chain uses TRBV9 and TRBJ2-7, with D perhaps TRBD1 (5 bases). Germline CDR1 reads SGDLS; CDR2 reads YYNGEE. The CDR3 is 15 amino acids. V shed 1 base and J shed 2 bases, with 13 bases lying between them. CDR3 sequence (DNA): TGTGCCAGCAGCGTACAGGGTTCTGGGACCTACGAGCAGTACTTC. Translated, it gives CASSVQGSGTYEQYF.

The chain is built from TRBV7-8 and TRBJ1-3; 7 nucleotides agree with TRBD1. V trimming: 5 bases; J trimming: 0 bases; junction bases outside the gene matches: 13. From germline, CDR1 is SGHVS and CDR2 FQNEAQ. This CDR3 is 18 amino acids long. DNA of the CDR3: TGTGCCAGCAGCCTAATAAGGGGGCGAGTCGACTCTGGAAACACCATATATTTT. Translating gives CASSLIRGRVDSGNTIYF.

The chain combines TRBV5-6 with TRBJ1-4, with TRBD1 as a possible D gene (5 bases). V dropped 8 bases and J dropped 0 bases, with 17 bases sitting between them. CDR1 and CDR2 (germline): SGHDT, YYEEEE. The CDR3 covers 16 residues. CDR3 residues: CARSQGLPATNEKLFF. The CDR3 coding sequence is TGTGCCAGAAGCCAGGGACTCCCTGCAACTAATGAAAAACTGTTTTTT.

As regards this clonotype: A much larger clone differs from this one at a single base, so this may be a read error. The V call is TRBV12-3 or TRBV12-4, the J call TRBJ1-1; the D is unclear. The CDR3 has 16 amino acids. The germline V and J ends were trimmed by 5 bases and 4 bases, with 20 bases remaining between them. DNA of the CDR3: TGTGCCAGCAGTGTGGACGGATGGGCCGTTAGCACTGAAGCTTTCTTT. It translates to CASSVDGWAVSTEAFF.

The chain joins TRBV19 to TRBJ2-3; 9 bases map to TRBD1. Germline CDR1 is LNHDA and CDR2 is SQIVND (reference sequence). The CDR3 has 14 amino acids. The trim removed 6 bases at V and 6 bases at J, leaving 7 bases unmatched. The CDR3 region is CASRWTGEADTQYF. The DNA of the CDR3 is TGTGCCAGTAGATGGACAGGGGAAGCCGATACGCAGTATTTT.

Note on this clonotype: The junction does not match germline at one end; this may be a read error. The chain uses TRBV30 and TRBJ2-7; D call uncertain. The CDR3 runs to 8 residues. Germline lookup yields CDR1 GTSNPN and CDR2 SVGIG (reference sequence). DNA of the CDR3: TGTGCCTGGAGTCCTCAACACTTC. Translation: CAWSPQHF. The entire variable domain, with the rest obtained from reference TRBV30 and TRBJ2-7, is as follows: SQTIHQWPATLVQPVGSPLSLECTVEGTSNPNLYWYRQAAGRGLQLLFYSVGIGQISSEVPQNLSASRPQDRQFILSSKKLLLSDSGFYLCAWSPQHFGPGTRLTVT.

V gene TRBV27 combines with J gene TRBJ1-1, with TRBD1 identical over 7 bases. The CDR3 is 15 residues long. The germline CDR1 and CDR2 sequences are MNHEY and SMNVEV (reference sequence). With V trimmed by 5 bases and J by 0 bases, 6 bases remained unmatched. The CDR3 loop is CASSNGQAMNTEAFF. Here the CDR3 DNA reads TGTGCCAGCAGTAACGGACAGGCAATGAACACTGAAGCTTTCTTT.

This clonotype occurred a few times. The chain recombines TRBV4-2 with TRBJ2-1; the D gene is possibly TRBD2 (6 bases). Germline V CDR1 and CDR2: LGHNA, YNFKEQ. V shed 1 base and J shed 7 bases, with 17 bases lying between them. CDR3 length equals 16 residues. The CDR3 region has the DNA TGTGCCAGCAGCCAAGTCTCATCCGGGACTCGTAATGAGCAGTTCTTC. It encodes CASSQVSSGTRNEQFF.

The V gene is TRBV6-2 or TRBV6-3, the J gene TRBJ2-7; the match to TRBD2 covers 7 bases. The CDR3 has 15 residues. Germline trimming cut 4 bases from V and 1 base from J; bases unmatched to any gene: 7. Germline CDR1 reads MNHEY; CDR2 reads SVGEGT. The CDR3 here is CASSSILAISYEQYF. In DNA form, the CDR3 reads TGTGCCAGCAGTTCCATACTAGCGATTTCCTACGAGCAGTACTTC.

The gene calls are TRBV27 and TRBJ1-2; D may be TRBD1 (5 bases). Per the germline V gene, CDR1 is MNHEY and CDR2 is SMNVEV (reference sequence). Trimming removed 6 bases at V and 8 bases at J, with 13 bases between. This CDR3 has 12 residues. CDR3: CASRQGSRGYTF. The CDR3 DNA follows: TGTGCCAGCAGGCAGGGTAGTAGGGGCTACACCTTC.

This clonotype was seen a handful of times. CDR3 in DNA: TGTGCCAGCAGACAACAGGGTGCCGGGGAGCTGTTTTTT. Amino acids: CASRQQGAGELFF. V usage is TRBV2 and J usage is TRBJ2-2, with TRBD1 as a possible D gene (6 bases). Trimming pared 6 bases from V and 6 bases from J, leaving 11 bases between. The CDR3 spans 13 residues. Germline lookup yields CDR1 SNHLY and CDR2 FYNNEI.

This clonotype was detected a few times. The V gene is TRBV20-1, the J gene TRBJ2-2; D is ambiguous. From germline, CDR1 is DFQATT and CDR2 SNEGSKA (reference sequence). The CDR3 runs 15 residues. The germline V and J ends were trimmed by 3 bases and 4 bases, with 15 bases remaining between them. The CDR3 loop is CSASGPTRITGELFF. The CDR3 bases are TGCAGTGCTAGCGGCCCCACGCGGATCACCGGGGAGCTGTTTTTT.

The genes are TRBV14 and TRBJ2-1; 11 bases are shared with TRBD2. The CDR3 sequence is 17 residues long. Germline V CDR1 and CDR2: SGHDN, FVKESK. J was trimmed by 4 bases and V by 5 bases; bases with no gene match: 10. The CDR3 nucleotides read TGTGCCAGCAGCGCCCATCCGGGACTAGCGGAGTACAATGAGCAGTTCTTC. Its protein product is CASSAHPGLAEYNEQFF.

Here the CDR3 reads CASSLATGWTEAFF. CDR3 in DNA: TGTGCCAGCAGCTTAGCGACAGGGTGGACTGAAGCTTTCTTT. This sequence joins TRBV11-2 and TRBJ1-1; 7 nucleotides agree with TRBD1. Trimming at V came to 1 base and at J to 5 bases, leaving 4 bases not matched to a gene. Germline V gene sequence: CDR1 SGHAT, CDR2 FQNNGV. CDR3 length: 14 residues.

This clonotype occurred a few times. The CDR3 DNA is TGTGCCATCAGAGCTTCGGGGGTGTCAGGTGAAAAACTGTTTTTT. Its protein is CAIRASGVSGEKLFF. This sequence joins TRBV10-3 and TRBJ1-4; D is perhaps TRBD1 (5 bases). The germline CDR1 and CDR2 sequences are ENHRY and SYGVKD. V lost 6 bases and J lost 7, with 18 bases in between. The CDR3 is 15 residues long.

This chain links TRBV5-1 with TRBJ2-5; D tentatively fits TRBD1 or TRBD2 (6 bases each). There are 14 residues in the CDR3. V was clipped by 4 bases and J by 2 bases, with 12 bases between them. Germline V gene data show CDR1 as SGHRS and CDR2 as YFSETQ. Here the CDR3 DNA reads TGCGCCAGCAGCACCACAGGGAGGCAAGAGACCCAGTACTTC. Its translation is CASSTTGRQETQYF.

The chain carries TRBV7-2 and TRBJ1-1; D unresolved. Trimming took off 5 bases at V and 3 bases at J, with 10 bases between the two ends. CDR3 length: 13 residues. CDR1 SGHTA and CDR2 FQGNSA come from the germline V gene. CDR3: CASSHGRDTEAFF. CDR3 in DNA: TGTGCCAGCAGCCACGGGAGGGACACTGAAGCTTTCTTT.

The rearrangement uses TRBV6-1 and TRBJ2-6; D uncertain. Germline V gene lookup returns CDR1 MNHNS and CDR2 SASEGT. Between the trimmed V and J ends, which lost 5 bases and 0 bases, there was a span of 11 bases. The CDR3 spans 16 residues. The CDR3 bases are TGTGCCAGCAGTCCGGGTTGGCTCTCTGGGGCCAACGTCCTGACTTTC. Translating gives CASSPGWLSGANVLTF.

This clonotype occurred many times. The chain joins TRBV10-3 to TRBJ1-5, with 8 nucleotides matching TRBD1. The V gene's germline CDR1 is ENHRY and CDR2 SYGVKD. The CDR3 has 16 residues. After removal of 10 bases from V and 0 bases from J, the junction contained 11 bases not matched to a gene. The CDR3 coding sequence is TGTGCCACGCAAGACAGGGGACGGACTAGCAATCAGCCCCAGCATTTT. Amino acid sequence: CATQDRGRTSNQPQHF.

In its sample, this clonotype was seen a few times. The rearrangement links TRBV5-4 to TRBJ2-1; TRBD1 matches 7 bases. Germline V gene data show CDR1 as SGHNT and CDR2 as YYREEE (reference sequence). The CDR3 has 15 residues. J was trimmed by 7 bases and V by 0 bases; bases with no gene match: 7. This chain's CDR3 is CASSLDGTEQNEQFF. The DNA for the CDR3 is TGTGCCAGCAGCTTGGATGGGACAGAACAAAATGAGCAGTTCTTC.